This T cell receptor beta chain was identified in a study of blood T cell repertoires in COVID-19. About the study: From the United States, Italy and Spain came samples of acute and convalescent COVID-19. T cells, B-cell-depleted T cells, or PBMCs provided the cDNA or gDNA that served as material.

Some clones are missing from TCRdb's copy, which holds only in-frame ones; the method was immunoSEQ multiplex PCR. Here the sample spans 200,000 to 250,000 clones, 70% to 90% being singletons. Clinical history as reported by participants underpinned cohort assignment. The TCR was taken from a woman in her fifties or sixties with acute COVID-19. The source material was PBMCs or T cells enriched from blood (not recorded which).

CDR3 nucleotides: TGTGCCACCAGCAGAGGCCCACGCGGTTACGAGCAGTACTTC. Translation gives CATSRGPRGYEQYF. The V and J genes are TRBV15 and TRBJ2-7; no definite D call. The germline V gene has CDR1 LNHNV and CDR2 YYDKDF (reference sequence). This CDR3 is built from 14 residues. With 1 base removed from V and 4 bases from J, the gap between germline ends came to 11 bases. Full variable domain (missing parts from reference TRBV15 and TRBJ2-7): DAMVIQNPRYQVTQFGKPVTLSCSQTLNHNVMYWYQQKSSQAPKLLFHYYDKDFNNEADTPDNFQSRRPNTSFCFLDIRSPGLGDTAMYLCATSRGPRGYEQYFGPGTRLTVT.